This TCR beta chain is from a study of blood T cell repertoires in COVID-19. Overall study context: From the United States, Italy and Spain came samples of acute and convalescent COVID-19. Sources were T cells, B-cell-depleted T cells, or PBMCs; the material itself was cDNA or gDNA.

Germline CDR1 and CDR2: ENHRY and SYGVKD. The CDR3 runs 16 residues. J was trimmed by 2 bases and V by 11 bases; bases with no gene match: 14. Per the original methods: Estimated nucleated cell counts came from reference gene primer amplification. TCRdb's table, derived via immunoSEQ multiplex PCR, lists solely in-frame clones and lacks some. V, J and clone size derive from that table, while D and trimming were established from the DNA sequence. The top ten clones hold about 13% of a sample with roughly 200,000 clones, roughly 80% of them seen once. This TCR derives from a man aged 50 or older who had recovered from COVID-19. The material sequenced was peripheral blood. The V gene is TRBV10-3, the J gene TRBJ2-5; the match to TRBD2 covers 10 bases. CDR3 DNA: TGTGCCGCCGGGGGGGGGACTAGCGTATTACAAGAGACCCAGTACTTC. It encodes CAAGGGTSVLQETQYF.